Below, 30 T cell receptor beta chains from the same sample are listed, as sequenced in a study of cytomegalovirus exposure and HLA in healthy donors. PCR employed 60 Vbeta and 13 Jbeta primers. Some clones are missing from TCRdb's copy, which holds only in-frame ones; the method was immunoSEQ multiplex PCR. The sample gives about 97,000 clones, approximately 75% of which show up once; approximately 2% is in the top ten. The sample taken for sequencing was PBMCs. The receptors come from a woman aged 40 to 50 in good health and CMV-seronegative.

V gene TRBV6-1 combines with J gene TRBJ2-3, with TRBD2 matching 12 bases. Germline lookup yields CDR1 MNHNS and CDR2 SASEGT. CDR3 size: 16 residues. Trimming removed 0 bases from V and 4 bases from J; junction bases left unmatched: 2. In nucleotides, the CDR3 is TGTGCCAGCAGTGAAGCCAGACTAGCGGGAGCAGATACGCAGTATTTT. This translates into CASSEARLAGADTQYF.

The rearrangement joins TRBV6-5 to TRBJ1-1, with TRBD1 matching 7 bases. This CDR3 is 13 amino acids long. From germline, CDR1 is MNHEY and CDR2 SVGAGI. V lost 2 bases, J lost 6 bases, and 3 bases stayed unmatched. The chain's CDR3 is CASSYEGGAEAFF. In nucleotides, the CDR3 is TGTGCCAGCAGTTACGAAGGGGGCGCTGAAGCTTTCTTT.

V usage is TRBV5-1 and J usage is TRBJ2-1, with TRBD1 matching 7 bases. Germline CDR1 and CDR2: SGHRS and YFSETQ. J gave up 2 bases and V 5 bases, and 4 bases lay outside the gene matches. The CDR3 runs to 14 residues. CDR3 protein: CASRQGQAYNEQFF. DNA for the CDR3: TGCGCCAGCAGACAAGGACAGGCCTACAATGAGCAGTTCTTC.

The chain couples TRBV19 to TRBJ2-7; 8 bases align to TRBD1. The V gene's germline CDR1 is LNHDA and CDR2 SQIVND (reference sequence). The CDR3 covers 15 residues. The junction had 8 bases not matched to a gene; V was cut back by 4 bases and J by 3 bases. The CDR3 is CASSTHGTGDYEQYF. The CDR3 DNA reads TGTGCCAGTAGTACCCACGGGACAGGAGACTACGAGCAGTACTTC.

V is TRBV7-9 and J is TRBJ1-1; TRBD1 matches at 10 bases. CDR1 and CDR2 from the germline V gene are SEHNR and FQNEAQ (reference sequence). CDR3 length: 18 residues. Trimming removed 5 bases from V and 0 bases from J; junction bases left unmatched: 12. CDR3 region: CASSPPYRDRGMNTEAFF. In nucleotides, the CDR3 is TGTGCCAGCAGCCCCCCCTACCGGGACAGGGGAATGAACACTGAAGCTTTCTTT.

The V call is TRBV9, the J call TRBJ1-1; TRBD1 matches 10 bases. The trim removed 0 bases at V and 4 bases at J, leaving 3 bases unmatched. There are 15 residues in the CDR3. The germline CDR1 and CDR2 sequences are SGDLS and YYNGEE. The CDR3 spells CASSVEGQGTTEAFF. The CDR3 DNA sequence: TGTGCCAGCAGCGTAGAGGGACAGGGGACCACTGAAGCTTTCTTT.

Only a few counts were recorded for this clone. The CDR3 spells CASSSGREETQYF. CDR3 in DNA: TGTGCCAGCAGTTCGGGTCGGGAAGAGACCCAGTACTTC. The chain carries TRBV28 and TRBJ2-5; D is unresolved. The ends were cut back, 4 bases at V and 3 bases at J, with 9 bases in the middle. The CDR3 consists of 13 residues. Per germline, CDR1 MDHEN and CDR2 SYDVKM.

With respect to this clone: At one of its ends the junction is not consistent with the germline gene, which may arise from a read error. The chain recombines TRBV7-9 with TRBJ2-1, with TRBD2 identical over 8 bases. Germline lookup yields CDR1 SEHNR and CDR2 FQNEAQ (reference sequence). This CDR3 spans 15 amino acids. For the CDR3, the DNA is TGTTCCAGCAGCCAAACGGGACTAGGTATACATGAGCAGTTCTTC. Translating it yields CSSSQTGLGIHEQFF. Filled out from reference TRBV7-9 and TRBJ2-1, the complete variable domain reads DTGVSQNPRHKITKRGQNVTFRCDPISEHNRLYWYRQTLGQGPEFLTYFQNEAQLEKSRLLSDRFSAERPKGSFSTLEIQRTEQGDSAMYLCSSSQTGLGIHEQFFGPGTRLTVL.

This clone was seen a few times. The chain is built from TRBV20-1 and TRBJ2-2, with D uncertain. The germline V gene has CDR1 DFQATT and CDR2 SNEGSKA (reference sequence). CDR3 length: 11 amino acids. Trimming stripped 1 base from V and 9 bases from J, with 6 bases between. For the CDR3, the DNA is TGCAGTGCTAGAGCCTACCGGGAGCTGTTTTTT. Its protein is CSARAYRELFF.

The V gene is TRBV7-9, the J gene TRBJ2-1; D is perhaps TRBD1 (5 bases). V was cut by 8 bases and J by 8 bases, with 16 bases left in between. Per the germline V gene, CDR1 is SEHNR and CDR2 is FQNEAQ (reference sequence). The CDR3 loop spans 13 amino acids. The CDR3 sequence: CASGTITGYEQFF. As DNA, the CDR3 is TGTGCCAGCGGCACCATCACAGGCTATGAGCAGTTCTTC.

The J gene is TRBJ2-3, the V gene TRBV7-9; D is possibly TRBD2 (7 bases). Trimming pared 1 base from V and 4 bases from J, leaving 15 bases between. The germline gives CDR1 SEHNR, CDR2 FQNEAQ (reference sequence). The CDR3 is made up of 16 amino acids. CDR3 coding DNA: TGTGCCAGCAGCTTAGTCGAAACAGGGAGGGCAGATACGCAGTATTTT. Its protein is CASSLVETGRADTQYF.

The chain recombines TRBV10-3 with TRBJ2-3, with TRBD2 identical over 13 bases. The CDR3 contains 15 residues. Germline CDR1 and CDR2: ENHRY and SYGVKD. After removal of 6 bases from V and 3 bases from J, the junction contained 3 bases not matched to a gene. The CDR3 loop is CAIRGTSGKTDTQYF. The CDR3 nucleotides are TGTGCCATCAGGGGGACTAGCGGGAAGACAGATACGCAGTATTTT.

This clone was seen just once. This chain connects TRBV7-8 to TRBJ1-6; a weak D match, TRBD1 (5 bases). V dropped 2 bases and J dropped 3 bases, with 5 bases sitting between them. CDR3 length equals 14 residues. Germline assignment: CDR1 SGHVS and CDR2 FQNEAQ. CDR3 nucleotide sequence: TGTGCCAGCAGCTTACAGGGCTATAATTCACCCCTCCACTTT. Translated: CASSLQGYNSPLHF. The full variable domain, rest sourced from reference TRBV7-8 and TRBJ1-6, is GAGVSQSPRYKVAKRGQDVALRCDPISGHVSLFWYQQALGQGPEFLTYFQNEAQLDKSGLPSDRFFAERPEGSVSTLKIQRTQQEDSAVYLCASSLQGYNSPLHFGNGTRLTVT.

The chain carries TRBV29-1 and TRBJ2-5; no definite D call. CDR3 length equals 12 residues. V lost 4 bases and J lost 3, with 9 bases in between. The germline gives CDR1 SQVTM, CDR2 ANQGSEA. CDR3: CSVGLVEETQYF. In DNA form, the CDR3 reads TGCAGCGTTGGACTCGTAGAAGAGACCCAGTACTTC.

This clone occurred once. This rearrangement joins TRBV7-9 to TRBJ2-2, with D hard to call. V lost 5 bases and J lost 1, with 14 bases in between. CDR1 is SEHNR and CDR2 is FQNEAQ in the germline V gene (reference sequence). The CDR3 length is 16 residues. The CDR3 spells CASSPVSGQNTGELFF. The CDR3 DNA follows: TGTGCCAGCAGCCCAGTTTCAGGCCAGAACACCGGGGAGCTGTTTTTT.

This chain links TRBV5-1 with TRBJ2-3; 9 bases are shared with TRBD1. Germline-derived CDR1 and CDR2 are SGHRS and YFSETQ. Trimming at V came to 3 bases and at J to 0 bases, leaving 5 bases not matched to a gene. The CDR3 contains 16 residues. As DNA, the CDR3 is TGCGCCAGCAGCTACGGAGGACAGGGGAGCACAGATACGCAGTATTTT. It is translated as CASSYGGQGSTDTQYF.

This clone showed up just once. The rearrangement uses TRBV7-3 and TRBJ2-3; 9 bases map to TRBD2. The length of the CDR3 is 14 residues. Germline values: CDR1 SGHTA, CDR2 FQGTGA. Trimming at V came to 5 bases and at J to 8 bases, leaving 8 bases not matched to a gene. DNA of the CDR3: TGTGCCAGCAGCCCTCTTGCGGGAGGGCGTACGCAGTATTTT. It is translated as CASSPLAGGRTQYF.

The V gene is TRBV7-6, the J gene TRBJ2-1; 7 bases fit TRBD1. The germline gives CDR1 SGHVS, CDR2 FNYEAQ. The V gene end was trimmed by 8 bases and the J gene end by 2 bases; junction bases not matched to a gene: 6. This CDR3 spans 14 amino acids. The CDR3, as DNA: TGTGCCAGCGCCCCAGGGACAGCCTACAATGAGCAGTTCTTC. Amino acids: CASAPGTAYNEQFF.

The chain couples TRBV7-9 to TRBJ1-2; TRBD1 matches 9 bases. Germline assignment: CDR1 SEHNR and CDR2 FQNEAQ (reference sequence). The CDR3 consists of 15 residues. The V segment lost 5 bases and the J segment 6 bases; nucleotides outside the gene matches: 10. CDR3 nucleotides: TGTGCCAGCAGCCCGAAGACAGGGGGACCTCATGGCTACACCTTC. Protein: CASSPKTGGPHGYTF.

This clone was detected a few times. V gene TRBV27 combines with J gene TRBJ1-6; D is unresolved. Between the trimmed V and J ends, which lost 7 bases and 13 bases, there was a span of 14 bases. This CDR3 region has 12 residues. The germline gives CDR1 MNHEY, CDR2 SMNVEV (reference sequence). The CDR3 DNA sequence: TGTGCCAGCACAACTGGAGGGTCCCCCCTCCACTTT. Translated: CASTTGGSPLHF.

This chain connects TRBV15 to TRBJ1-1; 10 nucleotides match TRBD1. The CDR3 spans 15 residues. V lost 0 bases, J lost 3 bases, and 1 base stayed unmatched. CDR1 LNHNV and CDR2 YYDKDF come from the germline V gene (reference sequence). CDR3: CATSRDGTGDTEAFF. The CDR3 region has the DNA TGTGCCACCAGCAGAGATGGGACAGGGGACACTGAAGCTTTCTTT.

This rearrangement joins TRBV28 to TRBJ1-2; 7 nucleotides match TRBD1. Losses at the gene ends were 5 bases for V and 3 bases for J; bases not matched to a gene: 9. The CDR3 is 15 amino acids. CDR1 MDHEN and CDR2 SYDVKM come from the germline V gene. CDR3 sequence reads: CASSPGTAIYYGYTF. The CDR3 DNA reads TGTGCCAGCAGTCCTGGGACAGCAATTTACTATGGCTACACCTTC.

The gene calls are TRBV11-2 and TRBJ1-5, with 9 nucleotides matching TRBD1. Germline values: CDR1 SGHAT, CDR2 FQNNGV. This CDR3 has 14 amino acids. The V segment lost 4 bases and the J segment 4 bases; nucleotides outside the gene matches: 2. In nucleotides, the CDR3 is TGTGCCAGCAGCTCCGGGACAGGGAATCAGCCCCAGCATTTT. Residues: CASSSGTGNQPQHF.

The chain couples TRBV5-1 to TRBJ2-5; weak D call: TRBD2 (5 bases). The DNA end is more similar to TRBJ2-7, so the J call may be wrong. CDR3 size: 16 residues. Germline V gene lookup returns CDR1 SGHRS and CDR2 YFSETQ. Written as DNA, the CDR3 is TGCGCCAGCAGCTGGTCAAGGAAAACTAGCTCCTACGAGCAGTACTTC. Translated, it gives CASSWSRKTSSYEQYF.

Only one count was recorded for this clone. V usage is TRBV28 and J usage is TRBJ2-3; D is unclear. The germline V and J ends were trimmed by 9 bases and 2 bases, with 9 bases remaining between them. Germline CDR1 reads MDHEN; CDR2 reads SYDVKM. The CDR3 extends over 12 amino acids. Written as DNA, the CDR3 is TGTGCCAGTGGCGGCCCCACAGATACGCAGTATTTT. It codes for CASGGPTDTQYF.

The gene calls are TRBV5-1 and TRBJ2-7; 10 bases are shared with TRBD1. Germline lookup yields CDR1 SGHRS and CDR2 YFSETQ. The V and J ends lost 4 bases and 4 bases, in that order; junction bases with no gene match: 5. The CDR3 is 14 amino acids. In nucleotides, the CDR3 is TGCGCCAGCAGCCAGGGGACAGGGGAGTACGAGCAGTACTTC. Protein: CASSQGTGEYEQYF.

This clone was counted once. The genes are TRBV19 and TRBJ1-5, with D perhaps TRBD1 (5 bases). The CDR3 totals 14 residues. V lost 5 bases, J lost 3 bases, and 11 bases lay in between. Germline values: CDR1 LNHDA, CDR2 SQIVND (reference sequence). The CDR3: CASSPRQPNQPQHF. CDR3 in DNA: TGTGCCAGTAGTCCTAGACAGCCCAATCAGCCCCAGCATTTT.

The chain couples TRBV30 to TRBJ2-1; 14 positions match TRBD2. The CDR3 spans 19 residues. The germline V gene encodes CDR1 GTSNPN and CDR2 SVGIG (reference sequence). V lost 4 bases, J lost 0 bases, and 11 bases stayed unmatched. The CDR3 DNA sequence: TGTGCCTGGACCCCCATTCGGACTAGCGGGGGGAGCTCCTACAATGAGCAGTTCTTC. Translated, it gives CAWTPIRTSGGSSYNEQFF.

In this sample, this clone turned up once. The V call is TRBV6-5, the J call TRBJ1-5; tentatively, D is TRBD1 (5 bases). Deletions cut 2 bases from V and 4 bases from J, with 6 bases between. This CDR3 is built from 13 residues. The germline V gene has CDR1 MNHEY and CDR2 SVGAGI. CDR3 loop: CASSYDRNQPQHF. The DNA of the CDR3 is TGTGCCAGCAGTTACGACAGAAATCAGCCCCAGCATTTT.

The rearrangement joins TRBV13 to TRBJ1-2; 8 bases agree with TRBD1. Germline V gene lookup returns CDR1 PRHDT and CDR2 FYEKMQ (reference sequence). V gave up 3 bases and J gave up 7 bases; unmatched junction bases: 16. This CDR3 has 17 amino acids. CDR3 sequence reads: CASSFGQGTPSGSGYTF. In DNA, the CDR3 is TGTGCCAGCAGCTTCGGACAGGGTACCCCGAGCGGGTCTGGCTACACCTTC.